These T cell receptor beta chains were read from a single sample in a study of PD-1 blockade in classical Hodgkin lymphoma. TCRdb's table, derived via immunoSEQ multiplex PCR, lists solely in-frame clones and lacks some. The sample has under 75,000 clones, 88% seen once. The specimen was peripheral blood mononuclear cells (PBMCs), collected before the second cycle of nivolumab. The receptors were gathered from a human donor with classical Hodgkin lymphoma. CDR3s include the opening cysteine and the closing phenylalanine or tryptophan. The order of the fields is clone size, J gene, V gene, D gene, CDR3 protein, CDR3 DNA. D genes are given only for firm matches. Size is omitted from some rows. Given values are once, few, many or a class for expanded clones.

abundance: once; j_gene: TRBJ2-3; v_gene: TRBV5-1; d_gene: -; CDR3aa: CASSLNRQPDTQYF; CDR3nt: TGCGCCAGCAGCCTCAACCGACAGCCGGATACGCAGTATTTT
abundance: -; j_gene: TRBJ2-5; v_gene: TRBV7-6; d_gene: -; CDR3aa: CASSLMANNPETQYF; CDR3nt: TGTGCCAGCAGCTTAATGGCTAACAACCCAGAGACCCAGTACTTC
abundance: -; j_gene: TRBJ1-1; v_gene: TRBV5-1; d_gene: -; CDR3aa: CASSLSSANTEAFF; CDR3nt: TGCGCCAGCAGCTTGTCGTCAGCGAACACTGAAGCTTTCTTT
abundance: -; j_gene: TRBJ2-2; v_gene: TRBV5-1; d_gene: -; CDR3aa: CASSPQGGNTGELFF; CDR3nt: TGCGCCAGCAGCCCTCAGGGGGGGAACACCGGGGAGCTGTTTTTT
abundance: -; j_gene: TRBJ2-7; v_gene: TRBV2; d_gene: -; CDR3aa: CASSGAGAYEQYF; CDR3nt: TGTGCCAGCAGTGGGGCAGGGGCCTACGAGCAGTACTTC
abundance: -; j_gene: TRBJ2-7; v_gene: TRBV5-1; d_gene: -; CDR3aa: CASSEQGATYEQYF; CDR3nt: TGCGCCAGCAGCGAACAAGGGGCGACCTACGAGCAGTACTTC
abundance: -; j_gene: TRBJ2-7; v_gene: TRBV27; d_gene: -; CDR3aa: CASGNYEQYF; CDR3nt: TGTGCCAGCGGGAACTACGAGCAGTACTTC
abundance: once; j_gene: TRBJ1-2; v_gene: TRBV29-1; d_gene: -; CDR3aa: CSVEDGGLGYTF; CDR3nt: TGCAGCGTTGAAGATGGGGGGTTGGGCTACACCTTC
abundance: -; j_gene: TRBJ2-2; v_gene: TRBV5-1; d_gene: -; CDR3aa: CASSSRKGELFF; CDR3nt: TGCGCCAGCAGCTCCCGGAAGGGGGAGCTGTTTTTT
abundance: -; j_gene: TRBJ2-7; v_gene: TRBV2; d_gene: -; CDR3aa: CASSTSDGLSYEQYF; CDR3nt: TGTGCCAGCAGTACCTCGGACGGGCTCTCCTACGAGCAGTACTTC
abundance: few; j_gene: TRBJ2-7; v_gene: TRBV28; d_gene: TRBD1; CDR3aa: CASSSVGQSSYEQYF; CDR3nt: TGTGCCAGCAGTTCTGTGGGACAGAGCTCCTACGAGCAGTACTTC
abundance: -; j_gene: TRBJ2-5; v_gene: TRBV5-1; d_gene: -; CDR3aa: CASFGQGLQETQYF; CDR3nt: TGCGCCAGCTTCGGGCAAGGGCTCCAAGAGACCCAGTACTTC
abundance: -; j_gene: TRBJ2-7; v_gene: TRBV6-5; d_gene: TRBD1; CDR3aa: CASSFTGTGVYEQYF; CDR3nt: TGTGCCAGCAGTTTCACCGGGACAGGGGTCTACGAGCAGTACTTC
abundance: -; j_gene: TRBJ2-5; v_gene: TRBV7-2; d_gene: -; CDR3aa: CASSLGRKGETQYF; CDR3nt: TGTGCCAGCAGCTTAGGGAGGAAGGGAGAGACCCAGTACTTC
abundance: -; j_gene: TRBJ1-1; v_gene: TRBV5-1; d_gene: -; CDR3aa: CASSPGTLNTEAFF; CDR3nt: TGCGCCAGCAGCCCGGGGACGCTGAACACTGAAGCTTTCTTT
abundance: -; j_gene: TRBJ2-2; v_gene: TRBV7-9; d_gene: TRBD2; CDR3aa: CASNRGLAGGTLTGELFF; CDR3nt: TGTGCCAGCAACCGTGGGTTAGCGGGGGGAACGTTGACCGGGGAGCTGTTTTTT
abundance: few; j_gene: TRBJ1-4; v_gene: TRBV5-1; d_gene: -; CDR3aa: CASSLTGNEKLFF; CDR3nt: TGCGCCAGCAGCCTAACAGGAAATGAAAAACTGTTTTTT
abundance: -; j_gene: TRBJ1-5; v_gene: TRBV28; d_gene: -; CDR3aa: CASSLMDQPQHF; CDR3nt: TGTGCCAGCAGTTTAATGGATCAGCCCCAGCATTTT
abundance: -; j_gene: TRBJ1-1; v_gene: TRBV13; d_gene: TRBD1; CDR3aa: CASSFGQGGTEAFF; CDR3nt: TGTGCCAGCAGCTTTGGACAGGGCGGAACTGAAGCTTTCTTT
abundance: -; j_gene: TRBJ2-7; v_gene: TRBV11-2; d_gene: -; CDR3aa: CASSSQDGLTYEQYF; CDR3nt: TGTGCCAGCAGCTCCCAGGACGGCTTAACCTACGAGCAGTACTTC
abundance: -; j_gene: TRBJ2-6; v_gene: TRBV7-9; d_gene: -; CDR3aa: CASSRVSGANVLTF; CDR3nt: TGTGCCAGCTCTAGGGTGTCTGGGGCCAACGTCCTGACTTTC
abundance: -; j_gene: TRBJ1-4; v_gene: TRBV5-1; d_gene: -; CDR3aa: CASSLGRGLLNEKLFF; CDR3nt: TGCGCCAGCAGCTTGGGTCGAGGGCTGTTAAATGAAAAACTGTTTTTT
abundance: -; j_gene: TRBJ1-3; v_gene: TRBV19; d_gene: -; CDR3aa: CASSLSTGRNTIYF; CDR3nt: TGTGCCAGTAGTTTATCGACGGGCAGAAACACCATATATTTT
abundance: once; j_gene: TRBJ2-2; v_gene: TRBV28; d_gene: -; CDR3aa: CASEVAGELFF; CDR3nt: TGTGCCAGCGAGGTGGCCGGGGAGCTGTTTTTT
abundance: few; j_gene: TRBJ1-6; v_gene: TRBV7-9; d_gene: -; CDR3aa: CASSFGADGSPLHF; CDR3nt: TGTGCCAGCAGCTTCGGGGCGGATGGGTCACCCCTCCACTTT
abundance: -; j_gene: TRBJ1-1; v_gene: TRBV7-2; d_gene: TRBD1; CDR3aa: CASRHKGARTEAFF; CDR3nt: TGTGCCAGCAGACATAAGGGGGCGCGGACTGAAGCTTTCTTT
abundance: -; j_gene: TRBJ2-7; v_gene: TRBV19; d_gene: TRBD1; CDR3aa: CASSSRRTGMYEQYF; CDR3nt: TGTGCCAGTAGTTCCCGTCGGACAGGAATGTACGAGCAGTACTTC
abundance: -; j_gene: TRBJ2-7; v_gene: TRBV7-8; d_gene: TRBD1; CDR3aa: CASSRGQGALYEQYF; CDR3nt: TGTGCCAGCAGCCGGGGACAGGGGGCTCTCTACGAGCAGTACTTC
abundance: -; j_gene: TRBJ1-1; v_gene: TRBV5-1; d_gene: -; CDR3aa: CASSSQGLNTEAFF; CDR3nt: TGCGCCAGCAGCTCGCAGGGTTTGAACACTGAAGCTTTCTTT
abundance: -; j_gene: TRBJ2-7; v_gene: TRBV5-1; d_gene: -; CDR3aa: CASSLEVENEQYF; CDR3nt: TGCGCCAGCAGCTTGGAGGTGGAGAACGAGCAGTACTTC
abundance: -; j_gene: TRBJ1-6; v_gene: TRBV27; d_gene: -; CDR3aa: CASSPHRASYNSPLHF; CDR3nt: TGTGCCAGCAGTCCCCACAGGGCTTCCTATAATTCACCCCTCCACTTT
abundance: -; j_gene: TRBJ1-5; v_gene: TRBV4-1; d_gene: -; CDR3aa: CASSQNKLIQPQHF; CDR3nt: TGCGCCAGCAGCCAAAACAAACTCATCCAGCCCCAGCATTTT
abundance: -; j_gene: TRBJ1-2; v_gene: TRBV5-1; d_gene: -; CDR3aa: CASSIGSGQASYGYTF; CDR3nt: TGCGCCAGCAGCATTGGGAGTGGGCAGGCTAGCTATGGCTACACCTTC
abundance: -; j_gene: TRBJ2-2; v_gene: TRBV27; d_gene: TRBD1; CDR3aa: CASSRVTGGTGELFF; CDR3nt: TGTGCCAGCTCCAGGGTGACAGGGGGGACCGGGGAGCTGTTTTTT
abundance: -; j_gene: TRBJ2-5; v_gene: TRBV9; d_gene: -; CDR3aa: CASSLDPGTETQYF; CDR3nt: TGTGCCAGCAGCCTCGATCCGGGTACCGAGACCCAGTACTTC
abundance: once; j_gene: TRBJ2-1; v_gene: TRBV5-1; d_gene: TRBD1; CDR3aa: CASSVGTGPYNEQFF; CDR3nt: TGCGCCAGCAGCGTAGGGACAGGGCCCTACAATGAGCAGTTCTTC
abundance: -; j_gene: TRBJ2-7; v_gene: TRBV7-9; d_gene: -; CDR3aa: CASGGSGRGYEQYF; CDR3nt: TGTGCCAGCGGGGGGTCCGGCCGGGGGTACGAGCAGTACTTC